This entry lists 9 T cell receptor beta chains sequenced from one sample in a study of T-cell reconstitution after alpha-beta-depleted transplantation in children. It was with unique molecular identifiers that the TCRbeta library was prepared. TCRdb fed the PCR reads into MiXCR, producing one record per CDR3 protein. This sample has 540,000 or so distinct CDR3 sequences; 23% occur once, and the top ten carry less than 15%. Sequencing used PBMCs, mostly from graft donor cells, obtained 360 days after TCRalphabeta/CD19-depleted stem cell transplant. Source of these receptors: a boy younger than two who had a stem cell transplant for acute myeloid leukemia, so the T cells may come from the graft donor.

This clonotype has more than one count but fewer than ten. V and J are TRBV20-1 and TRBJ2-3, with D perhaps matching TRBD1 (6 bases). CDR1 and CDR2 from the germline V gene are DFQATT and SNEGSKA (reference sequence). Trimming stripped 7 bases from V and 0 bases from J, with 17 bases between. The CDR3 length is 15 residues. CDR3 in amino acids: CSVRQAYASTDTQYF. Written as DNA, the CDR3 is TGCAGTGTACGACAGGCGTATGCTAGCACAGATACGCAGTATTTT.

This clonotype has more than one count but fewer than ten. This chain connects TRBV11-3 to TRBJ2-7; possible D gene TRBD1, 6 bases. The germline V gene encodes CDR1 SGHNT and CDR2 YENEEA. V shed 5 bases and J shed 5 bases, with 13 bases lying between them. CDR3 length: 13 amino acids. The CDR3 DNA follows: TGTGCCAGCAGCCAAACAGGGCTCCACGAGCAGTACTTC. Translation: CASSQTGLHEQYF.

Of note for this clonotype: The junction differs from germline at one of its ends, possibly a read error. The chain uses TRBV6-4 and TRBJ1-2, with 9 bases aligning to TRBD1. This CDR3 has 18 residues. Germline CDR1 MRHNA, CDR2 SNTAGT. This chain's CDR3 is CTSCLIAFGQGKNYGYTF. The CDR3 coding sequence is TGTACCAGCTGTTTAATTGCGTTCGGACAGGGGAAGAACTATGGCTACACCTTC.

Here the CDR3 DNA reads TGTGCCAGCAGTTACTCAGGGCGGGGGGACTCCTACAATGAGCAGTTCTTC. Translating it yields CASSYSGRGDSYNEQFF. The chain is built from TRBV6-5 and TRBJ2-1; TRBD2 aligns across 8 bases. The trim removed 0 bases at V and 0 bases at J, leaving 4 bases unmatched. The CDR3 spans 17 residues. In germline, CDR1 is MNHEY, CDR2 SVGAGI.

The rearrangement uses TRBV6-5 and TRBJ1-1, with D unresolved. With 2 bases removed from V and 9 bases from J, the gap between germline ends came to 13 bases. The CDR3 covers 13 residues. Germline V gives CDR1 MNHEY, CDR2 SVGAGI. The CDR3 coding sequence is TGTGCCAGCAGTTACGAGCCGGGAGGAAAAGCTTTCTTT. It yields the protein CASSYEPGGKAFF.

The rearrangement uses TRBV6-5 and TRBJ1-6; D gene ambiguous. Looked up from germline, CDR1 is MNHEY and CDR2 is SVGAGI. CDR3 length: 16 residues. V lost 3 bases, J lost 5 bases, and 14 bases lay in between. For the CDR3, the DNA is TGTGCCAGCAGTTATGACACCCGGGTAGATAATTCACCCCTCCACTTT. It encodes CASSYDTRVDNSPLHF.

The V call is TRBV12-3 or TRBV12-4, the J call TRBJ1-6; 7 nucleotides agree with TRBD1. The CDR3 length is 18 residues. V shed 5 bases and J 0 bases; nucleotides not matched to a gene: 10. The CDR3 DNA is TGTGCCAGCAGTCAAAGGACAGGAACCCCCTCCTATAATTCACCCCTCCACTTT. It codes for CASSQRTGTPSYNSPLHF.

There are many counts of this clonotype. V usage is TRBV6-1 and J usage is TRBJ2-1; 13 bases line up with TRBD2. Germline values: CDR1 MNHNS, CDR2 SASEGT. This CDR3 region has 15 residues. The V gene end was trimmed by 8 bases and the J gene end by 5 bases; junction bases not matched to a gene: 6. The CDR3 DNA sequence: TGTGCCAGCTCTAGGACTAGCGGGGGCAACAATGAGCAGTTCTTC. As protein: CASSRTSGGNNEQFF.

This clonotype has a count of ten or more. This chain connects TRBV7-2 to TRBJ2-5, with TRBD2 identical over 10 bases. V shed 2 bases, J shed 2 bases, and the junction held 8 bases outside the gene matches. Germline V gene data show CDR1 as SGHTA and CDR2 as FQGNSA. This CDR3 spans 17 amino acids. The CDR3 coding sequence is TGTGCCAGCAGCTTAAGCGGGAGGGTCCCGCGGCAAGAGACCCAGTACTTC. Translating it yields CASSLSGRVPRQETQYF.